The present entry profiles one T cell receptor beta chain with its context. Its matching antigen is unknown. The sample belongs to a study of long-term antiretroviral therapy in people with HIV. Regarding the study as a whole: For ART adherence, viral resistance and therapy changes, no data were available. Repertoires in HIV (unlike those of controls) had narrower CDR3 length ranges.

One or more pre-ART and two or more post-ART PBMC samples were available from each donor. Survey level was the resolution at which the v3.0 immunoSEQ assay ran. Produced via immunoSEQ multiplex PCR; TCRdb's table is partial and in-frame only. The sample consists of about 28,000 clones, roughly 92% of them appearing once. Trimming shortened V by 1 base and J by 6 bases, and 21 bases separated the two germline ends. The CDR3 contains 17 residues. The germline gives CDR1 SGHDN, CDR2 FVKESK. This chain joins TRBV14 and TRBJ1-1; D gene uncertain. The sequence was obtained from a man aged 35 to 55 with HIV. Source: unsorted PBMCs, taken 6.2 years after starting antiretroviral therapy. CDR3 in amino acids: CASSQAHTRTAGSEAFF. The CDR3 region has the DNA TGTGCCAGCAGCCAAGCTCACACCAGGACGGCTGGGTCTGAAGCTTTCTTT. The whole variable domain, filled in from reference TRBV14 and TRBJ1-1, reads EAGVTQFPSHSVIEKGQTVTLRCDPISGHDNLYWYRRVMGKEIKFLLHFVKESKQDESGMPNNRFLAERTGGTYSTLKVQPAELEDSGVYFCASSQAHTRTAGSEAFFGQGTRLTVV.